This TCR beta chain was sequenced for a study of response to subunit inactivated influenza vaccine. The junction had 10 bases not matched to a gene; V was cut back by 5 bases and J by 5 bases. Germline V gene lookup returns CDR1 SGHTA and CDR2 FQGNSA. The CDR3 runs 16 residues. Findings of the study overall: Authors suggested each seasonal influenza vaccination recruits few new T cells.

About this clonotype itself: Its antigen is still unknown.

Using its own MiXCR run on the RT-PCR reads, TCRdb lists one record per CDR3 protein. The table has 500,000 to 750,000 distinct CDR3 sequences, around 15% seen once. The receptor's source is a man between 50 and 59 years old who received an inactivated influenza vaccine. The sample here was PBMCs from blood, taken 12 days after vaccination. The rearrangement uses TRBV7-2 and TRBJ2-3, with 10 bases matching TRBD2. Here the CDR3 reads CASSSEIAGGGDTQYF. The CDR3 coding sequence is TGTGCCAGCAGCAGCGAGATAGCGGGGGGAGGAGATACGCAGTATTTT. The full variable domain, completed using reference TRBV7-2 and TRBJ2-3, is GAGVSQSPSNKVTEKGKDVELRCDPISGHTALYWYRQSLGQGLEFLIYFQGNSAPDKSGLPSDRFSAERTGGSVSTLTIQRTQQEDSAVYLCASSSEIAGGGDTQYFGPGTRLTVL.